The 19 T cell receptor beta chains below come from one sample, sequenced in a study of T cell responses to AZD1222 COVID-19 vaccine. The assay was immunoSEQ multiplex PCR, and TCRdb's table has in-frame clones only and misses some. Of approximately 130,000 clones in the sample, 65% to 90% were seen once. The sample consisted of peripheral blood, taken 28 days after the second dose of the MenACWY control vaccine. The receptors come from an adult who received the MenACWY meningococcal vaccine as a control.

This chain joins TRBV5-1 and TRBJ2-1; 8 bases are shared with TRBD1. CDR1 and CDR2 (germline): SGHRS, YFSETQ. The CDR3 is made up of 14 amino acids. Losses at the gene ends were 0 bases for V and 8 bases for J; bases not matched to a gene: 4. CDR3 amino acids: CASSLVPGGDEQFF. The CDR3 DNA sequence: TGCGCCAGCAGCTTGGTCCCAGGGGGCGATGAGCAGTTCTTC.

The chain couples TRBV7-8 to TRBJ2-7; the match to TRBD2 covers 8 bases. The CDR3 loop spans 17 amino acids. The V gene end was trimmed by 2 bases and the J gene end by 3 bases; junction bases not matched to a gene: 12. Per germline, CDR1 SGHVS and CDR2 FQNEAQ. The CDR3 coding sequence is TGTGCCAGCAGCTTAACGGCGGGGGGCGGGAGTGTCTACGAGCAGTACTTC. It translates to CASSLTAGGGSVYEQYF.

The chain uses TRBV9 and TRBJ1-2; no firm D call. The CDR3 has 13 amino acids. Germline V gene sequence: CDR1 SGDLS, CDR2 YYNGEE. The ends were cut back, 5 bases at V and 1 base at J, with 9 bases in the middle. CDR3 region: CASSTLNNYGYTF. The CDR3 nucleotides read TGTGCCAGCAGTACCCTTAATAACTATGGCTACACCTTC. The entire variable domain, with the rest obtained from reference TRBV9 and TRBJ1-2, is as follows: DSGVTQTPKHLITATGQRVTLRCSPRSGDLSVYWYQQSLDQGLQFLIQYYNGEERAKGNILERFSAQQFPDLHSELNLSSLELGDSALYFCASSTLNNYGYTFGSGTRLTVV.

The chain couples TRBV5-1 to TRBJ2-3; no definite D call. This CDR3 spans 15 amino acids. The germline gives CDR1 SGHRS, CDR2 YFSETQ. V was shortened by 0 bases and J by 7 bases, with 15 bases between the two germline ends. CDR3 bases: TGCGCCAGCAGCTTGGACGGGTCATATTTGAATACGCAGTATTTT. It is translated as CASSLDGSYLNTQYF.

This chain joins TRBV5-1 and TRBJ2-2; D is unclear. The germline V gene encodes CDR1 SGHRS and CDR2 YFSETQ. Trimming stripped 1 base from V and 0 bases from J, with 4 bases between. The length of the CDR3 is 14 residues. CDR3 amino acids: CASSLRTNTGELFF. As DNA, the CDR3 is TGCGCCAGCAGCTTGAGGACGAACACCGGGGAGCTGTTTTTT.

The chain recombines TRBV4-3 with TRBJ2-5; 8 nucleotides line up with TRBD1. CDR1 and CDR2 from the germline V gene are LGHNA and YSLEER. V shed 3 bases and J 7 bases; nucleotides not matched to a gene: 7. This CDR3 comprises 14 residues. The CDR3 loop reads CASSQTAGTGTQYF. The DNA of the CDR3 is TGCGCCAGCAGCCAGACGGCAGGGACAGGGACCCAGTACTTC.

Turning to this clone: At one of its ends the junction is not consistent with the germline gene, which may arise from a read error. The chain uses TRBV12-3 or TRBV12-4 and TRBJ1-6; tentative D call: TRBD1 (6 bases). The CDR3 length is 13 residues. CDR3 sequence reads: CASSLGSGAPLHF. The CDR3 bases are TGTGCCAGCAGTTTAGGTTCGGGGGCACCTCTCCACTTT.

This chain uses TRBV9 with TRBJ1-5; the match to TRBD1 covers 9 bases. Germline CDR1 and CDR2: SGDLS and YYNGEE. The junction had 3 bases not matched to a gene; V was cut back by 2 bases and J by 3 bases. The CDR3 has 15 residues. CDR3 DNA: TGTGCCAGCAGCGTCGGACAGGGGAACAATCAGCCCCAGCATTTT. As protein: CASSVGQGNNQPQHF.

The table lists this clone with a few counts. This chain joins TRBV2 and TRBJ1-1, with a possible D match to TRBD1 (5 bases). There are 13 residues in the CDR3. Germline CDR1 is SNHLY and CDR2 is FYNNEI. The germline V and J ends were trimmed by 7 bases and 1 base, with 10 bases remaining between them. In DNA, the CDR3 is TGTGCCAGCATCTTTGGGGGGAACACTGAAGCTTTCTTT. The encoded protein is CASIFGGNTEAFF.

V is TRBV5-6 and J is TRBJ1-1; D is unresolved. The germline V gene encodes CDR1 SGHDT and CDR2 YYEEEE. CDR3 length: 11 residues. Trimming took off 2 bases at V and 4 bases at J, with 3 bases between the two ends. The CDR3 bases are TGTGCCAGCAGCTTCGGCACTGAAGCTTTCTTT. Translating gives CASSFGTEAFF.

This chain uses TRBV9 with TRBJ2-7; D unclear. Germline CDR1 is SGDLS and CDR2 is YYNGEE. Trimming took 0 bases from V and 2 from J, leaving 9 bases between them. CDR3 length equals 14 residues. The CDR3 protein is CASSVGVPAYEQYF. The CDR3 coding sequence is TGTGCCAGCAGCGTAGGGGTCCCAGCCTACGAGCAGTACTTC.

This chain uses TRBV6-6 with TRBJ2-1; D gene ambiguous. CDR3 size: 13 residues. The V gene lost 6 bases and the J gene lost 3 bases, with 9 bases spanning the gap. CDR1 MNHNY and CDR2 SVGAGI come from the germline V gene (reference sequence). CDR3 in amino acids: CASSPLRYNEQFF. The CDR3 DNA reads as TGTGCCAGCAGCCCTCTGCGCTACAATGAGCAGTTCTTC.

CDR3 sequence reads: CASSLMATGAFEAFF. DNA of the CDR3: TGTGCCAGCAGTTTAATGGCGACAGGGGCGTTTGAAGCTTTCTTT. The rearrangement uses TRBV28 and TRBJ1-1; 8 nucleotides match TRBD1. Germline CDR1 reads MDHEN; CDR2 reads SYDVKM. V was clipped by 2 bases and J by 7 bases; unmatched bases: 9. The CDR3 loop spans 15 amino acids.

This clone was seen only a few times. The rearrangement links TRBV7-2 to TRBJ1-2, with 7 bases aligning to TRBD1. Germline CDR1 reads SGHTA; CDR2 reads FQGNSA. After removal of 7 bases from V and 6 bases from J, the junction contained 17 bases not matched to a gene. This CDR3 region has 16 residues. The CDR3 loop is CASTATGLLFGNGYTF. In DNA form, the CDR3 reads TGTGCCAGCACCGCGACAGGGCTCTTATTCGGGAATGGCTACACCTTC.

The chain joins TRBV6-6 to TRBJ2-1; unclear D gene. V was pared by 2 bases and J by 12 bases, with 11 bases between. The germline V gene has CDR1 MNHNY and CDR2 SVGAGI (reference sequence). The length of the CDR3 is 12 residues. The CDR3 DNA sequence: TGTGCCAGCAGTTACCCCCTTCGGTCGCAGTTCTTC. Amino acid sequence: CASSYPLRSQFF.

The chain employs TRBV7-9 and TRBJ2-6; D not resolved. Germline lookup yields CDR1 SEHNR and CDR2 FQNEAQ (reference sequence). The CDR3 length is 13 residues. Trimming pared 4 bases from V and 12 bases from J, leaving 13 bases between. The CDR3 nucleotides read TGTGCCAGCAGCTCCAGGTCCTCCAGCGTCCTGACTTTC. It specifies CASSSRSSSVLTF.

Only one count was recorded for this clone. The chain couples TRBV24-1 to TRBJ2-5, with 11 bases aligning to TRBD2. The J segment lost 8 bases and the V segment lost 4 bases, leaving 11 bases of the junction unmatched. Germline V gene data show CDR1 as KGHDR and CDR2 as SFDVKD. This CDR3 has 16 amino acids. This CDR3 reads CATSEPIAGGPTTQYF. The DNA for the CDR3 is TGTGCCACCAGTGAACCCATAGCGGGAGGGCCGACAACCCAGTACTTC.

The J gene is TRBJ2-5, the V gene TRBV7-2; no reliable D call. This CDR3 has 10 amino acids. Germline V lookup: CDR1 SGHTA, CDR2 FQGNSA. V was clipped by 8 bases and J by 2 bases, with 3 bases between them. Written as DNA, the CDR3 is TGTGCCAGCGGACAAGAGACCCAGTACTTC. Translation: CASGQETQYF. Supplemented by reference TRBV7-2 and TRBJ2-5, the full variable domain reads GAGVSQSPSNKVTEKGKDVELRCDPISGHTALYWYRQSLGQGLEFLIYFQGNSAPDKSGLPSDRFSAERTGGSVSTLTIQRTQQEDSAVYLCASGQETQYFGPGTRLLVL.

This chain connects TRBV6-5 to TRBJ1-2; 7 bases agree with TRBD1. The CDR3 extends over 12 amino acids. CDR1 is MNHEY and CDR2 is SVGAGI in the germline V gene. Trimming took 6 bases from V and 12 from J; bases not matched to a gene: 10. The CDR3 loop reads CASRQTGNSDTF. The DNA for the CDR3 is TGTGCCAGCAGGCAGACAGGGAATAGTGACACCTTC.